Below, 17 T cell receptor beta chains from the same sample are listed, as sequenced in a study of cytomegalovirus exposure and HLA in healthy donors (dated by TCRdb to about 2017). Library generation was performed with the immunoSEQ multiplex PCR assay. A mixture of 60 forward primers for TCR Vbeta segments and 13 reverse primers for TCR Jbeta segments was used in the multiplex PCR. Not all clones reach the TCRdb copy of this immuneACCESS table, which keeps in-frame sequences only. Checked studies attribute under half of the gap to unresolved V genes and leave the rest unexplained. The sample table holds roughly 170,000 clones, of which roughly 80% were seen once. The biggest ten clones account for approximately 0.8% of the sample. Sequencing was performed on PBMCs. The source of these receptors is a woman aged 18-29 years in good health and CMV-seronegative.

This chain joins TRBV28 and TRBJ1-1; no definite D call. The germline V and J ends were trimmed by 4 bases and 5 bases, with 17 bases remaining between them. CDR1 and CDR2 from the germline V gene are MDHEN and SYDVKM. The CDR3 length is 15 residues. CDR3 DNA: TGTGCCAGCAGTTCCGCCGGGAGGGAGGATACTGAAGCTTTCTTT. Translation gives CASSSAGREDTEAFF. Variable domain in full (rest from reference TRBV28 and TRBJ1-1): DVKVTQSSRYLVKRTGEKVFLECVQDMDHENMFWYRQDPGLGLRLIYFSYDVKMKEKGDIPEGYSVSREKKERFSLILESASTNQTSMYLCASSSAGREDTEAFFGQGTRLTVV.

The chain has TRBV7-9 and TRBJ2-4; 8 bases match TRBD2. CDR1 SEHNR and CDR2 FQNEAQ come from the germline V gene (reference sequence). The CDR3 is made up of 18 amino acids. V trimming: 7 bases; J trimming: 8 bases; junction bases outside the gene matches: 22. CDR3 sequence (DNA): TGTGCCAGCACCCCCTTCGGTACGGGGGGGAGGCTAAATCACATTCAGTACTTC. It translates to CASTPFGTGGRLNHIQYF.

The V and J genes are TRBV27 and TRBJ2-7; unclear D gene. V lost 3 bases and J lost 0, with 6 bases in between. CDR1 MNHEY and CDR2 SMNVEV come from the germline V gene (reference sequence). The CDR3 has 13 residues. CDR3 bases: TGTGCCAGCAGTTTTGGGCACTCCTACGAGCAGTACTTC. Its translation is CASSFGHSYEQYF.

This clone was seen just once. The chain uses TRBV27 and TRBJ1-4; D not certain. Per germline, CDR1 MNHEY and CDR2 SMNVEV (reference sequence). The length of the CDR3 is 14 residues. V lost 6 bases to trimming and J lost 2 bases, with 10 bases between them. CDR3 DNA: TGTGCCAGCAGCACCCCAGCGACTAATGAAAAACTGTTTTTT. As protein: CASSTPATNEKLFF.

The rearrangement uses TRBV4-3 and TRBJ2-7; 7 bases are a match to TRBD2. CDR1 LGHNA and CDR2 YSLEER come from the germline V gene. The CDR3 consists of 15 residues. After removal of 0 bases from V and 7 bases from J, the junction contained 9 bases not matched to a gene. The CDR3 is CASSQDGWGGEEQYF. CDR3 bases: TGCGCCAGCAGCCAAGATGGGTGGGGGGGTGAGGAGCAGTACTTC.

The rearrangement links TRBV5-5 to TRBJ2-7, with unresolved D. The CDR3 consists of 14 residues. Trimming took 0 bases from V and 4 from J, leaving 11 bases between them. Germline V CDR1 and CDR2: SGHKS, YYEKEE (reference sequence). CDR3 DNA sequence: TGTGCCAGCAGCTTGGCCCCCGAGGCATACGAGCAGTACTTC. Translated: CASSLAPEAYEQYF. Full variable domain (missing parts from reference TRBV5-5 and TRBJ2-7): DAGVTQSPTHLIKTRGQQVTLRCSPISGHKSVSWYQQVLGQGPQFIFQYYEKEERGRGNFPDRFSARQFPNYSSELNVNALLLGDSALYLCASSLAPEAYEQYFGPGTRLTVT.

The chain carries TRBV6-5 and TRBJ2-7, with 7 positions matching TRBD1. V shed 2 bases and J 0 bases; nucleotides not matched to a gene: 4. The CDR3 contains 15 residues. CDR1 is MNHEY and CDR2 is SVGAGI in the germline V gene. In DNA form, the CDR3 reads TGTGCCAGCAGTTACGGGACAGTCGCCTCCTACGAGCAGTACTTC. This sequence encodes CASSYGTVASYEQYF.

This chain links TRBV5-8 with TRBJ2-2; D is uncertain. Germline V CDR1 and CDR2: SGHTS, YDEGEE. Trimming stripped 1 base from V and 5 bases from J, with 6 bases between. The CDR3 runs 13 residues. The CDR3 region is CASSLSGTGELFF. DNA for the CDR3: TGTGCCAGCAGCTTGTCCGGGACCGGGGAGCTGTTTTTT.

This clone was picked up a small number of times. This chain uses TRBV28 with TRBJ1-5, with 7 bases matching TRBD1. This CDR3 is 13 amino acids long. J was trimmed by 4 bases and V by 6 bases; bases with no gene match: 3. Germline values: CDR1 MDHEN, CDR2 SYDVKM. CDR3 in amino acids: CASSPTGNQPQHF. In nucleotides, the CDR3 is TGTGCCAGCAGCCCGACAGGGAATCAGCCCCAGCATTTT.

The chain is built from TRBV19 and TRBJ1-1, with a weak D call TRBD1 (5 bases). The ends were cut back, 3 bases at V and 6 bases at J, with 11 bases in the middle. This CDR3 is built from 13 residues. Looked up from germline, CDR1 is LNHDA and CDR2 is SQIVND (reference sequence). The CDR3 DNA reads as TGTGCCAGTAGTATGGGGGGTTCGGCTGAAGCTTTCTTT. This gives the protein CASSMGGSAEAFF.

In the case of this clone: Distinct nucleotide sequences in the sample also encode this CDR3. This chain joins TRBV7-2 and TRBJ1-5; D not resolved. The CDR3 has 13 amino acids. Between the trimmed V and J ends, which lost 2 bases and 2 bases, there was a span of 4 bases. From germline, CDR1 is SGHTA and CDR2 FQGNSA. The CDR3 coding sequence is TGTGCCAGCAGCTTACGTGGCAATCAGCCCCAGCATTTT. Translating it yields CASSLRGNQPQHF. The whole variable domain, remainder taken from reference TRBV7-2 and TRBJ1-5, is GAGVSQSPSNKVTEKGKDVELRCDPISGHTALYWYRQSLGQGLEFLIYFQGNSAPDKSGLPSDRFSAERTGGSVSTLTIQRTQQEDSAVYLCASSLRGNQPQHFGDGTRLSIL.

The rearrangement uses TRBV5-1 and TRBJ2-5, with 9 bases identical to TRBD1. The V segment lost 4 bases and the J segment 4 bases; nucleotides outside the gene matches: 8. The germline V gene encodes CDR1 SGHRS and CDR2 YFSETQ. This CDR3 has 15 amino acids. CDR3 coding DNA: TGCGCCAGCAGCCCGAGGACAGGGGAGGTAGAGACCCAGTACTTC. Its protein is CASSPRTGEVETQYF.

The rearrangement links TRBV2 to TRBJ2-3, with 8 bases fitting TRBD2. Germline V gene data show CDR1 as SNHLY and CDR2 as FYNNEI. The CDR3 loop spans 15 amino acids. V was clipped by 10 bases and J by 6 bases; unmatched bases: 15. In DNA form, the CDR3 reads TGTGCCACCCGGAGTTCAACGGGAGGGTGGGATACGCAGTATTTT. Encoded protein: CATRSSTGGWDTQYF.

J is TRBJ1-2 and V is TRBV6-5; perhaps TRBD1 as D (6 bases). The CDR3 totals 15 residues. The V end was cut by 6 bases, the J end by 1 base, with 15 bases between. Looked up from germline, CDR1 is MNHEY and CDR2 is SVGAGI. CDR3: CASRYPSGVNYGYTF. The CDR3 DNA reads TGTGCCAGCAGATACCCATCAGGGGTTAACTATGGCTACACCTTC.

The V call is TRBV4-3, the J call TRBJ2-7; 12 positions agree with TRBD1. This CDR3 has 15 amino acids. Germline V gene lookup returns CDR1 LGHNA and CDR2 YSLEER. The junction had 2 bases not matched to a gene; V was cut back by 0 bases and J by 5 bases. The CDR3 loop reads CASSQDGTGGDEQYF. The CDR3 DNA reads as TGCGCCAGCAGCCAAGATGGGACAGGGGGCGACGAGCAGTACTTC.

This clone was observed a few times. The chain has TRBV4-3 and TRBJ2-1; 9 bases agree with TRBD2. The germline CDR1 and CDR2 sequences are LGHNA and YSLEER. The CDR3 length is 17 residues. V shed 3 bases and J 0 bases; nucleotides not matched to a gene: 6. CDR3 region: CASSQYLSGSSYNEQFF. The CDR3, as DNA: TGCGCCAGCAGCCAGTACCTTAGCGGGAGCTCCTACAATGAGCAGTTCTTC.

The chain couples TRBV10-3 to TRBJ2-6, with 11 bases identical to TRBD1. Germline CDR1 reads ENHRY; CDR2 reads SYGVKD. This CDR3 has 17 amino acids. V lost 4 bases, J lost 10 bases, and 12 bases stayed unmatched. CDR3 region: CAISGPPGQGAPNVLTF. The CDR3 DNA reads as TGTGCCATCAGTGGGCCCCCTGGACAGGGGGCTCCTAACGTCCTGACTTTC.